This TCR beta chain was sequenced during a study of shared T cell receptors in the human thymus. The protocol was immunoSEQ multiplex PCR, while the TCRdb copy is restricted to in-frame clones and leaves out a portion. The sample shows 450,000 to 650,000 clones, around 78% of them seen only once. V was pared by 5 bases and J by 0 bases, with 14 bases between. Germline V gene lookup returns CDR1 SGHTA and CDR2 FQGNSA. The CDR3 has 15 amino acids. The table lists this clone with a few counts. These data were also reused for a study on human thymus T cells.

The sequence was obtained from a boy under two years old with a congenital heart defect. The rearrangement links TRBV7-2 to TRBJ2-7, with a possible D match to TRBD2 (6 bases). Sample: thymocytes. The CDR3 region has the DNA TGTGCCAGCAGCGGTCGGACGGGGGACTCCTACGAGCAGTACTTC. Its protein product is CASSGRTGDSYEQYF.